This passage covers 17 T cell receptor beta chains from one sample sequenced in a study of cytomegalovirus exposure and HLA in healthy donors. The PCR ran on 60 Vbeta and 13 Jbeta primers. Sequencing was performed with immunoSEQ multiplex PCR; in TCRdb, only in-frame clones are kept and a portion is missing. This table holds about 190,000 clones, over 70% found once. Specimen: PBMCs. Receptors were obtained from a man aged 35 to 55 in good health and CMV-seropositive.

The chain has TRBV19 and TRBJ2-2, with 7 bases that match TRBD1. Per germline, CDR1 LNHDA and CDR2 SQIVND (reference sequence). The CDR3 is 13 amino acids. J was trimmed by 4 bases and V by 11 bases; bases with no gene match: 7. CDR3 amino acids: CAGRTGRTGELFF. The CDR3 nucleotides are TGTGCCGGGCGGACAGGCCGCACCGGGGAGCTGTTTTTT.

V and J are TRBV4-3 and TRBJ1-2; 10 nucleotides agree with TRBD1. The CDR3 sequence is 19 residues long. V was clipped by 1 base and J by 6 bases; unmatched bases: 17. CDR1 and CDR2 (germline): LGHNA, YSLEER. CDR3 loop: CASSQGILSMTGGWNGYTF. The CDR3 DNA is TGCGCCAGCAGCCAAGGTATACTATCTATGACAGGGGGCTGGAATGGCTACACCTTC.

CDR3 amino acids: CASGGTEAFF. The CDR3, as DNA: TGTGCCAGCGGGGGGACTGAAGCTTTCTTT. This rearrangement joins TRBV6-1 to TRBJ1-1; D might be TRBD1 (5 bases). The germline V and J ends were trimmed by 8 bases and 5 bases, with 6 bases remaining between them. The germline V gene has CDR1 MNHNS and CDR2 SASEGT. CDR3 length: 10 amino acids.

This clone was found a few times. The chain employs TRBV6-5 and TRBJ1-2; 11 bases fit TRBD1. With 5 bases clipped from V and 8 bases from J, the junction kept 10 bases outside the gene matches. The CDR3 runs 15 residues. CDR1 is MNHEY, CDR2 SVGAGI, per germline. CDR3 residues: CASSQGTGGPLGYTF. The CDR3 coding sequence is TGTGCCAGCAGTCAAGGGACAGGGGGGCCTCTGGGCTACACCTTC.

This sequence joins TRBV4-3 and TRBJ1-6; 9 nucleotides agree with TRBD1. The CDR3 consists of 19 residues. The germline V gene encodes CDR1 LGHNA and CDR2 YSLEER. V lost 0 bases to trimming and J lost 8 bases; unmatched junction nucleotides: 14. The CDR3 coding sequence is TGCGCCAGCAGCCAAGATCTGCCAGCCGGGACAGGGAACGATTCACCCCTCCACTTT. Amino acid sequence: CASSQDLPAGTGNDSPLHF.

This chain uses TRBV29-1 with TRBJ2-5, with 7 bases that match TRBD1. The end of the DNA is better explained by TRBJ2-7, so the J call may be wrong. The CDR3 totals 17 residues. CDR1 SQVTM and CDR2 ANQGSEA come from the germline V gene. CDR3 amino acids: CSVEVMRTGEGSYEQYF. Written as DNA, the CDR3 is TGCAGCGTTGAAGTGATGAGGACAGGTGAGGGGTCCTACGAGCAGTACTTC.

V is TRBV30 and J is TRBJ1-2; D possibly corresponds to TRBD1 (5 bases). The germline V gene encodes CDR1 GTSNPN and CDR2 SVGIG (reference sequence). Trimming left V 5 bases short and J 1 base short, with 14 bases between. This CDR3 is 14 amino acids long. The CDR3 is CAWERLGGNYGYTF. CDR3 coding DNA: TGTGCCTGGGAGAGGCTGGGGGGTAACTATGGCTACACCTTC. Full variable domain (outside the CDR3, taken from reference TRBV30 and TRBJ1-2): SQTIHQWPATLVQPVGSPLSLECTVEGTSNPNLYWYRQAAGRGLQLLFYSVGIGQISSEVPQNLSASRPQDRQFILSSKKLLLSDSGFYLCAWERLGGNYGYTFGSGTRLTVV.

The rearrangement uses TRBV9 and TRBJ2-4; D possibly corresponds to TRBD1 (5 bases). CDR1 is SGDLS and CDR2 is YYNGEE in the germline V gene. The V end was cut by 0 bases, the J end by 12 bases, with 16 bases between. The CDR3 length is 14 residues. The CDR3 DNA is TGTGCCAGCAGCGTAGCACTCTCTCCAGACAGTCAGTACTTC. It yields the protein CASSVALSPDSQYF. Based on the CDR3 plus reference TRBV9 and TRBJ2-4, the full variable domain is DSGVTQTPKHLITATGQRVTLRCSPRSGDLSVYWYQQSLDQGLQFLIQYYNGEERAKGNILERFSAQQFPDLHSELNLSSLELGDSALYFCASSVALSPDSQYFGAGTRLSVL.

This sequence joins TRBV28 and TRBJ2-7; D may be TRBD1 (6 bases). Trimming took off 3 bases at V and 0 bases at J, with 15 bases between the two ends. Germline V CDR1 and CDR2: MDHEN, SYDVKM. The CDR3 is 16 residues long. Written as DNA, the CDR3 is TGTGCCAGCAGTTTCTATCCCCAGGGGATCTCCTACGAGCAGTACTTC. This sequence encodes CASSFYPQGISYEQYF.

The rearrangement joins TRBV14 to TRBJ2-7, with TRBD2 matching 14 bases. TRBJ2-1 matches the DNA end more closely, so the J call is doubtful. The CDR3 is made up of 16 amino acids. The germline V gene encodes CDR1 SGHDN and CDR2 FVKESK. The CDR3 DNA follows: TGTGCCAGCAGTGGACTAGCGGGAGGCTCCTACAATGAGCAGTTCTTC. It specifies CASSGLAGGSYNEQFF.

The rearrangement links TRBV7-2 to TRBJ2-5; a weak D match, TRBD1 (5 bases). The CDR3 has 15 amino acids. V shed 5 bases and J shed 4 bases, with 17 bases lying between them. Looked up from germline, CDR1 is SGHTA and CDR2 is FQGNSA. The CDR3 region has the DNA TGTGCCAGCAGCCCACAAACAGGTTCGGGAGAGACCCAGTACTTC. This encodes CASSPQTGSGETQYF.

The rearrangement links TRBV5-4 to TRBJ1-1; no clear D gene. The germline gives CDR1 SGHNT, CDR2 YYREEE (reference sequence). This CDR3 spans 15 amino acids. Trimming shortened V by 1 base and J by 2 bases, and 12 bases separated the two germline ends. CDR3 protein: CASSLRSQSNTEAFF. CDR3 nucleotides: TGTGCCAGCAGCTTGAGGAGCCAGTCAAACACTGAAGCTTTCTTT.

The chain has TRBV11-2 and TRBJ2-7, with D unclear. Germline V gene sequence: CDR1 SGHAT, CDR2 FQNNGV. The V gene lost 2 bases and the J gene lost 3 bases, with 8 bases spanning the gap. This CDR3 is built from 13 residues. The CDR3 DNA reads TGTGCCAGCAGCTTAAGCAGGCGCTACGAGCAGTACTTC. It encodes CASSLSRRYEQYF.

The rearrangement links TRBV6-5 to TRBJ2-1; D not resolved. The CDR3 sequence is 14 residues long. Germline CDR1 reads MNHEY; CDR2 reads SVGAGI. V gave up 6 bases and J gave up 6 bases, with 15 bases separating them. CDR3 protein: CASSPVSSGNEQFF. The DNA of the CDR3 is TGTGCCAGCAGCCCCGTGAGCTCAGGCAATGAGCAGTTCTTC.

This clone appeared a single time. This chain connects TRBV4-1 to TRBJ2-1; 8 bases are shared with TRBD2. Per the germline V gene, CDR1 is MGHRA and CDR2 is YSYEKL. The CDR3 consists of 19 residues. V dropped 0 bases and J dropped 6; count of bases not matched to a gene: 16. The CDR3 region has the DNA TGCGCCAGCAGCCAAGATCCCCCCCCGGGAGCGGGAGCATGCAATGAGCAGTTCTTC. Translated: CASSQDPPPGAGACNEQFF.

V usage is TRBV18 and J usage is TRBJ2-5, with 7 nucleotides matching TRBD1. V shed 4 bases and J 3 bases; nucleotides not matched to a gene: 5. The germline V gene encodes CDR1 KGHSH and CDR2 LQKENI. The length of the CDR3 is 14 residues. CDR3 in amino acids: CASSLNTGEETQYF. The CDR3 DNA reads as TGTGCCAGCTCACTGAATACAGGGGAAGAGACCCAGTACTTC.

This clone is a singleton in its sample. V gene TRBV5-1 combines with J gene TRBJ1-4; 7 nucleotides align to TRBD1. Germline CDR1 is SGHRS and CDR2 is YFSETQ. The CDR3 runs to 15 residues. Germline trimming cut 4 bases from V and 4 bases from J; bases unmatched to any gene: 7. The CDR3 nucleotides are TGCGCCAGCAGCCCAGGACAGGCCAGTAATGAAAAACTGTTTTTT. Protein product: CASSPGQASNEKLFF.